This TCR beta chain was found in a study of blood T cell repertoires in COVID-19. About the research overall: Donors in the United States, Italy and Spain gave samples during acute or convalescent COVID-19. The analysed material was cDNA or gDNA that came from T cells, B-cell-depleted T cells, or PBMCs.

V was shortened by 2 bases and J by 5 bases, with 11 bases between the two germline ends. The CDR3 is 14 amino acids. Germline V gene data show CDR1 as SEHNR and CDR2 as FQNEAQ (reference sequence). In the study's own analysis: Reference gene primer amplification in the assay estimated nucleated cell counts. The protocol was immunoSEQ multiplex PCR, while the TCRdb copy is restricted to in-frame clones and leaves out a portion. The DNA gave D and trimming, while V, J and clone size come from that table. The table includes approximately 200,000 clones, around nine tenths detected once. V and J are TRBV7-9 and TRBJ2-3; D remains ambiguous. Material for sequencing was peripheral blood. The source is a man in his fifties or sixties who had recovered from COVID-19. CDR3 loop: CASSLTVRGDTQYF. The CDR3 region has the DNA TGTGCCAGCAGCTTAACTGTAAGAGGAGATACGCAGTATTTT.